A selection of T cell receptor beta chains follows, all from one sample in a study of graft-versus-host responses after intestinal transplantation. For these TCRs, the target antigens are not known. Assay: immunoSEQ multiplex PCR; the TCRdb copy retains only in-frame clones and omits some. The sample contains about 100,000 clones, about 90% of which appear only once. This specimen consisted of unstimulated CD4+ T cells sorted from spleen or lymph node cells, obtained before intestinal transplant. Source of these receptors: a human donor who received an intestinal transplant. Each CDR3 is given with its conserved first and last residue. Each record gives: CDR3 protein, CDR3 DNA, clone size, V gene, D gene, J gene. D genes are given only for firm matches. Clone size appears in some rows only: once, few, many, or a class for an expanded clone.

CDR3: CASRLLDRQTGLYEQYF
DNA: TGTGCCAGTAGACTCCTCGATCGACAGACAGGTCTCTACGAGCAGTACTTC
size: NA
V: TRBV19
D: NA
J: TRBJ2-7

CDR3: CASRPTSGRTDTQYF
DNA: TGTGCCAGCAGGCCGACTAGCGGGAGAACAGATACGCAGTATTTT
size: NA
V: TRBV7-9
D: TRBD2
J: TRBJ2-3

CDR3: CATSRRTSVDTQYF
DNA: TGTGCCACCAGCAGAAGGACTAGCGTTGATACGCAGTATTTT
size: few
V: TRBV15
D: TRBD2
J: TRBJ2-3

CDR3: CASSVGGELFF
DNA: TGTGCCAGCAGCGTAGGTGGGGAGCTGTTTTTT
size: once
V: TRBV9
D: NA
J: TRBJ2-2

CDR3: CSVGPGINGEAFF
DNA: TGCAGCGTTGGACCCGGGATTAACGGTGAAGCTTTCTTT
size: NA
V: TRBV29-1
D: NA
J: TRBJ1-1

CDR3: CASSLALTGELFF
DNA: TGCGCCAGCAGCTTGGCTCTCACCGGGGAGCTGTTTTTT
size: NA
V: TRBV5-1
D: NA
J: TRBJ2-2

CDR3: CASSVLSGGKKRNQYF
DNA: TGTGCCAGCAGTGTCCTCAGCGGGGGCAAAAAGAGAAACCAGTACTTC
size: NA
V: TRBV6-1
D: TRBD2
J: TRBJ2-5

CDR3: CAWGSGRTSYNEQFF
DNA: TGTGCCTGGGGGAGCGGGAGGACGTCCTACAATGAGCAGTTCTTC
size: once
V: TRBV5-4
D: TRBD2
J: TRBJ2-1

CDR3: CASGGVLDSPLHF
DNA: TGTGCCAGCGGTGGTGTATTGGATTCACCCCTCCACTTT
size: once
V: TRBV6-1
D: NA
J: TRBJ1-6

CDR3: CASSEDTRSYNEQFF
DNA: TGTGCCAGCAGTGAGGACACCCGCTCCTACAATGAGCAGTTCTTC
size: NA
V: TRBV2
D: NA
J: TRBJ2-1

CDR3: CASSVSLSGGLYNEQFF
DNA: TGTGCCAGCAGCGTATCGTTGAGCGGGGGGTTATACAATGAGCAGTTCTTC
size: NA
V: TRBV9
D: TRBD2
J: TRBJ2-1

CDR3: CASSEVAGHPYNEQFF
DNA: TGTGCCAGCAGTGAGGTAGCGGGACACCCTTACAATGAGCAGTTCTTC
size: once
V: TRBV2
D: TRBD2
J: TRBJ2-1

CDR3: CASSQQGKSYEQYF
DNA: TGTGCCAGCAGTCAACAGGGAAAGTCCTACGAGCAGTACTTC
size: NA
V: TRBV2
D: NA
J: TRBJ2-7

CDR3: CASSLGGLDTGELFF
DNA: TGTGCCAGCAGCTTAGGGGGTCTCGACACCGGGGAGCTGTTTTTT
size: NA
V: TRBV11-2
D: NA
J: TRBJ2-2

CDR3: CATSREPDRGTYEQYF
DNA: TGTGCCACCAGCAGAGAGCCGGACAGGGGGACCTACGAGCAGTACTTC
size: NA
V: TRBV15
D: TRBD1
J: TRBJ2-7

CDR3: CASSSGDPHRGETQYF
DNA: TGCGCCAGCAGCTCGGGGGACCCCCACAGGGGGGAGACCCAGTACTTC
size: NA
V: TRBV5-1
D: TRBD1
J: TRBJ2-5

CDR3: CASSLDIRGQGYTF
DNA: TGCGCCAGCAGCTTGGATATCAGGGGGCAAGGCTACACCTTC
size: NA
V: TRBV5-1
D: TRBD1
J: TRBJ1-2

CDR3: CASGLVGDEQYF
DNA: TGTGCTAGTGGTTTGGTAGGGGACGAGCAGTACTTC
size: NA
V: TRBV12-5
D: NA
J: TRBJ2-7

CDR3: CASSRQGPSGNTIYF
DNA: TGTGCCAGCAGTAGACAGGGCCCCTCTGGAAACACCATATATTTT
size: NA
V: TRBV6-6
D: TRBD1
J: TRBJ1-3

CDR3: CASSPPEEYNQPQHF
DNA: TGTGCCAGCTCACCACCGGAAGAGTACAATCAGCCCCAGCATTTT
size: NA
V: TRBV18
D: NA
J: TRBJ1-5

CDR3: CSSPGGNTEAFF
DNA: TGCAGCTCCCCAGGGGGTAACACTGAAGCTTTCTTT
size: NA
V: TRBV29-1
D: TRBD1
J: TRBJ1-1

CDR3: CASSLRDKRVEQYF
DNA: TGCGCCAGCAGCTTGAGGGATAAGAGGGTAGAGCAGTACTTC
size: NA
V: TRBV5-1
D: NA
J: TRBJ2-7

CDR3: CASSLEIGRRTEAFF
DNA: TGTGCCAGCAGCTTAGAGATTGGTCGGCGGACTGAAGCTTTCTTT
size: NA
V: TRBV7-6
D: NA
J: TRBJ1-1

CDR3: CASIHGGQPQHF
DNA: TGTGCCAGCATCCACGGGGGTCAGCCCCAGCATTTT
size: NA
V: TRBV5-7
D: NA
J: TRBJ1-5

CDR3: CASRLGVNYGYTF
DNA: TGTGCCAGTAGGTTAGGGGTCAACTATGGCTACACCTTC
size: NA
V: TRBV19
D: NA
J: TRBJ1-2

CDR3: CASSVDLAGTGDTQYF
DNA: TGTGCCAGCAGCGTAGATTTAGCGGGAACCGGAGATACGCAGTATTTT
size: once
V: TRBV9
D: TRBD2
J: TRBJ2-3

CDR3: CASRRSQKPYEQYF
DNA: TGTGCCAGCCGAAGGAGTCAAAAACCCTACGAGCAGTACTTC
size: NA
V: TRBV13
D: NA
J: TRBJ2-7

CDR3: CASSKPPFGGKEAFF
DNA: TGTGCCAGCAGTAAACCCCCGTTCGGAGGGAAGGAAGCTTTCTTT
size: NA
V: TRBV6-5
D: NA
J: TRBJ1-1

CDR3: CASSHRRLPGVNYNSPLHF
DNA: TGCGCCAGCAGCCACCGCCGGTTGCCTGGGGTTAACTATAATTCACCCCTCCACTTT
size: NA
V: TRBV4-1
D: NA
J: TRBJ1-6

CDR3: CASSSDTGSSTDTQYF
DNA: TGTGCCAGCTCATCTGATACAGGGTCGTCCACAGATACGCAGTATTTT
size: NA
V: TRBV18
D: NA
J: TRBJ2-3

CDR3: CASSEARQFPYGYTF
DNA: TGTGCCAGCAGTGAAGCGCGACAGTTCCCCTATGGCTACACCTTC
size: few
V: TRBV6-1
D: NA
J: TRBJ1-2

CDR3: CASSIDVWDRGNEQFF
DNA: TGTGCCAGTAGTATAGATGTCTGGGACAGGGGGAATGAGCAGTTCTTC
size: NA
V: TRBV19
D: TRBD1
J: TRBJ2-1

CDR3: CASSVSRPGGMETQYF
DNA: TGTGCCAGCAGTGTATCCCGGCCAGGAGGAATGGAGACCCAGTACTTC
size: NA
V: TRBV2
D: NA
J: TRBJ2-5

CDR3: CASSEWYTDTQYF
DNA: TGCGCCAGCAGTGAGTGGTACACAGATACGCAGTATTTT
size: NA
V: TRBV10-2
D: NA
J: TRBJ2-3

CDR3: CASSYDGGSYNEQFF
DNA: TGTGCCAGCAGCTACGACGGAGGCTCCTACAATGAGCAGTTCTTC
size: once
V: TRBV7-6
D: NA
J: TRBJ2-1

CDR3: CASSSEGDTEAFF
DNA: TGCGCCAGCAGCTCCGAGGGCGACACTGAAGCTTTCTTT
size: NA
V: TRBV5-1
D: NA
J: TRBJ1-1

CDR3: CSVEGGGDEQFF
DNA: TGCAGCGTTGAAGGGGGAGGGGATGAGCAGTTCTTC
size: NA
V: TRBV29-1
D: TRBD2
J: TRBJ2-1

CDR3: CASSQGHYLPLLNTEAFF
DNA: TGTGCCAGCAGCCAAGGTCATTACCTCCCGCTTTTGAACACTGAAGCTTTCTTT
size: NA
V: TRBV14
D: NA
J: TRBJ1-1

CDR3: CASEGGGQPQHF
DNA: TGTGCCAGTGAGGGGGGCGGGCAGCCCCAGCATTTT
size: NA
V: TRBV2
D: NA
J: TRBJ1-5

CDR3: CASSQEETQYF
DNA: TGCGCCAGCAGCCAAGAAGAGACCCAGTACTTC
size: NA
V: TRBV4-1
D: NA
J: TRBJ2-5

CDR3: CASSYGVGNTIYF
DNA: TGTGCCAGCAGTTATGGGGTTGGAAACACCATATATTTT
size: NA
V: TRBV6-5
D: NA
J: TRBJ1-3

CDR3: CASSFARGMNTEAFF
DNA: TGTGCCAGCAGTTTCGCCAGGGGAATGAACACTGAAGCTTTCTTT
size: NA
V: TRBV25-1
D: NA
J: TRBJ1-1

CDR3: CSVERDIETQYF
DNA: TGCAGCGTTGAACGGGACATCGAGACCCAGTACTTC
size: NA
V: TRBV29-1
D: NA
J: TRBJ2-5

CDR3: CASSLFVLGRGLQQWTQYF
DNA: TGTGCCAGCAGCTTATTTGTGTTGGGGCGGGGCTTACAACAGTGGACGCAGTATTTT
size: NA
V: TRBV7-3
D: NA
J: TRBJ2-3

CDR3: CASSLDGYVEQFF
DNA: TGTGCCAGCAGCTTAGATGGTTACGTTGAGCAGTTCTTC
size: NA
V: TRBV7-9
D: NA
J: TRBJ2-1